This entry features one TCR beta chain sequence. What it recognizes is unknown. Patients between 18 and 65 years old had hyperthyroidism, newly diagnosed and lasting under 2 months. Source material for PBMCs was more than 7.5 ml fresh peripheral blood. This record comes from a study of T cells in Graves' hyperthyroidism and ophthalmopathy. Study as a whole: At the time of initial diagnosis and before any treatment, peripheral blood was collected. Study-wide findings and caveats: By a 13 V-J model, ophthalmopathy was set apart from stable hyperthyroidism.

The TCR beta CDR3 regions underwent amplification using RNA transcripts as the source. Using the HTBI primer set, a first-round RT-PCR was run on the TCR CDR3. TCRdb re-called the multiplex PCR reads through MiXCR, storing one row per CDR3 protein. The sample shows fewer than 600,000 distinct CDR3 sequences, approximately 14% of them seen only once. The CDR3 is 15 residues long. Germline assignment: CDR1 SEHNR and CDR2 FQNEAQ (reference sequence). J was trimmed by 4 bases and V by 5 bases; bases with no gene match: 7. The genes are TRBV7-9 and TRBJ2-5; 10 positions agree with TRBD1. This clonotype was sampled from a woman in her 40s with Graves' hyperthyroidism. Sequenced input: blood. The CDR3 sequence is CASSRGTGVGETQYF. CDR3 nucleotide sequence: TGTGCCAGCAGCCGGGGGACAGGGGTTGGAGAGACCCAGTACTTC.